This T cell receptor (beta chain) was recovered during a study of somatic mutations in cytotoxic T cells in rheumatoid arthritis (dated by TCRdb to 2016 to 2017). Some background on the complete study: A FACSAria II or Sony SH800 was used to flow-sort some V beta antibody-stained T-cell populations at nearly 100% purity, and TCRB sequencing was also done on sorted V beta1+ cells. Whether expanded CD8+ T-cell clones in untreated, newly diagnosed rheumatoid arthritis carry somatic mutations was the study question, and clonality was characterized with TCRB deep sequencing. A total of 55 to 75 rheumatoid arthritis patients and 15 to 20 healthy controls underwent TCRB deep sequencing. Patients and controls did not essentially differ in median age, which was nearly identical between the groups. Findings and caveats that apply to the study as a whole: In patients, CD8+ clonality rose with age (Spearman r ~ 0.49), which was not the case in healthy controls. No adjustment for multiple comparisons was made for the slight TRBV07 underrepresentation in patients. The antigen targets of the expanded CD8+ clones were unknown, and absence from virus-specific databases did not rule out viral specificity. In about an eighth of the 65 patients the largest CD8+ clone exceeded 20% of CD8+ cells, and several identical CD8+ TCRB sequences were shared between blood and synovial fluid. Rheumatoid arthritis patients and age-matched healthy controls did not significantly differ in CD8+ T-cell clonality.

This clone was detected a few times. Its specific antigen is unknown. Base qualities were left out, and no much larger clone turns up one base away. Genomic DNA underwent TCRB CDR3 sequencing using the immunoSEQ assay. The original methods were these. Only productive TCRB rearrangements were included in the analyses. Clonality was calculated as a Shannon entropy-based productive clonality index, and a clone was defined by a unique TCRB CDR3 sequence. To calculate repertoire overlap between two samples, the template counts of each clone were considered relative to each sample's total templates. V-gene usage measured by flow cytometry correlated with TCRB sequencing V-gene usage, with a Spearman r of around 0.59. TCRdb holds this immuneACCESS table with in-frame rearrangements only. Some clones are missing; in checked studies, unresolved V genes explain under half, and the rest has no known cause. The V and J calls and clone size are taken from that table; D and trimming were inferred from the DNA. Recorded for this sample are 20,000 to 25,000 clones; 70% to 90% of them occurred a single time. The ten biggest clones cover approximately 20% of the sample.

With a median age of approximately 60 years (range roughly 20-80) and approximately 50% female, the healthy controls consisted of 15 to 25 blood donors whose buffy coats were used. Positive magnetic bead selection on an AutoMACS was used to isolate CD4+ and CD8+ cells, with flow cytometry used to check purity. Ficoll-Paque PLUS density gradient separation was used to isolate peripheral blood mononuclear cells. DNA was extracted from CD4-enriched, CD8-enriched or PBMC samples with Nucleospin Tissue or Tissue XS kits and quantified with a Qubit 2.0 fluorometer. The germline V gene sets CDR1 to MRHNA and CDR2 to SNTAGT. The V and J ends are trimmed by 2 bases and 7 bases, leaving 9 bases between them. The CDR3 starts with the cysteine, ends with the phenylalanine, and has 13 residues. Here the CDR3 DNA is all that survives: 39 bases in frame from base 1.

The rearrangement joined TRBV6-4 to TRBJ2-1; TRBD1 is a possible D gene, resting on 5 matching bases. This TCR was recovered from a woman aged 45-65 years in good health. The sequencing sample was made of CD8+ T cells sorted from blood. Here the CDR3 is given as CASSDRGENEQFF. The bases read TGTGCCAGCAGTGACAGGGGTGAGAATGAGCAGTTCTTC.